Listed here are 21 T cell receptor beta chains from one sample, sequenced in a study of vaccination and CD4 T cells after COVID-19. The Oncomine TCR Beta short-read assay was applied to DNA of cultured CD4+ T cells. A single record per CDR3 protein comes from TCRdb applying MiXCR to the PCR reads. The sample has around 6,000 distinct CDR3 sequences, around 20% seen once. These TCRs' antigens remain unknown. Treatment defined: roughly 10-day PBMC culture with coronavirus spike peptide pools or control peptides (ViraFEST assay). The sequenced sample was CD4+ T cells from blood, cultured in vitro. These receptors were taken from a human donor who had recovered from COVID-19.

This clonotype qualifies as medium-sized. The chain is built from TRBV27 and TRBJ1-2; 7 positions match TRBD1. V lost 4 bases, J lost 8 bases, and 4 bases stayed unmatched. The CDR3 runs to 12 residues. The germline gives CDR1 MNHEY, CDR2 SMNVEV (reference sequence). The CDR3 DNA is TGTGCCAGCAGTTCCAGGGGGGAGGGCTACACCTTC. It translates to CASSSRGEGYTF.

The genes are TRBV28 and TRBJ1-5, with TRBD1 matching over 8 bases. The CDR3 totals 20 residues. Germline V lookup: CDR1 MDHEN, CDR2 SYDVKM. V shed 1 base and J 0 bases; nucleotides not matched to a gene: 14. The DNA of the CDR3 is TGTGCCAGCAGTTTATTAGTGGTGGGGGACAGGACTTTTAGCAATCAGCCCCAGCATTTT. Residues: CASSLLVVGDRTFSNQPQHF.

This clonotype ranks as medium-sized. As DNA, the CDR3 is TGCAGCGGAGGTCCAGGACTAGCGGTATACGAGCAGTACTTC. Translating it yields CSGGPGLAVYEQYF. The chain is built from TRBV20-1 and TRBJ2-7, with 10 bases matching TRBD2. This CDR3 is built from 14 residues. Germline CDR1 is DFQATT and CDR2 is SNEGSKA (reference sequence).

This clonotype was seen just once. The rearrangement links TRBV6-1 to TRBJ2-5; TRBD2 matches at 10 bases. Unmatched junction bases numbered 2, after V lost 0 bases and J lost 4 bases. Looked up from germline, CDR1 is MNHNS and CDR2 is SASEGT. The CDR3 runs 15 residues. The CDR3 here is CASSEAAGGPETQYF. CDR3 in DNA: TGTGCCAGCAGTGAAGCAGCGGGGGGGCCAGAGACCCAGTACTTC.

The chain employs TRBV7-2 and TRBJ1-1; TRBD1 might be the D (5 bases). Trimming took off 5 bases at V and 2 bases at J, with 12 bases between the two ends. The CDR3 totals 14 residues. CDR1 is SGHTA, CDR2 FQGNSA, per germline. The CDR3 loop reads CASSHGTANTEAFF. The CDR3 nucleotides are TGTGCCAGCAGCCATGGGACGGCAAACACTGAAGCTTTCTTT.

This chain links TRBV29-1 with TRBJ2-3, with TRBD2 matching over 10 bases. With 7 bases clipped from V and 0 bases from J, the junction kept 4 bases outside the gene matches. Germline V gene sequence: CDR1 SQVTM, CDR2 ANQGSEA. This CDR3 region has 14 residues. The CDR3 DNA reads as TGCAGCGGCAGGGGACTAGCGAGCACAGATACGCAGTATTTT. Encoded protein: CSGRGLASTDTQYF.

This clonotype was counted a few times. The chain combines TRBV6-1 with TRBJ2-7, with TRBD1 matching 7 bases. The CDR3 sequence is 13 residues long. Germline lookup yields CDR1 MNHNS and CDR2 SASEGT. V gave up 7 bases and J gave up 6 bases; unmatched junction bases: 9. CDR3 nucleotides: TGTGCCAGCAAAGCGACAGGGTCGGGCGAGCAGTACTTC. This codes for CASKATGSGEQYF.

This clonotype is categorized as medium-sized. The DNA for the CDR3 is TGTGCCAGTAGTATAGGACGGGCCGAGTTCTACGAGCAGTACTTC. This codes for CASSIGRAEFYEQYF. The chain is built from TRBV19 and TRBJ2-7; D is undetermined. Germline CDR1 and CDR2: LNHDA and SQIVND (reference sequence). V lost 1 base to trimming and J lost 3 bases, with 13 bases between them. The CDR3 runs to 15 residues.

In its sample, this clonotype ranks as medium-sized (0.01 to 0.1%). J is TRBJ1-5 and V is TRBV6-1, with 7 bases that match TRBD1. There are 19 residues in the CDR3. With 0 bases clipped from V and 1 base from J, the junction kept 12 bases outside the gene matches. Germline CDR1 reads MNHNS; CDR2 reads SASEGT. CDR3 nucleotides: TGTGCCAGCAGTGAAGCACAGACAGGGTCGACAGGAAGCAATCAGCCCCAGCATTTT. Amino acid sequence: CASSEAQTGSTGSNQPQHF.

Relative to its sample, this clonotype is medium-sized. The rearrangement links TRBV2 to TRBJ2-5, with unresolved D. Germline CDR1 SNHLY, CDR2 FYNNEI. Trimming pared 7 bases from V and 4 bases from J, leaving 10 bases between. This CDR3 comprises 12 residues. CDR3 nucleotide sequence: TGTGCCAGCACCCCCGGTGCAGAGACCCAGTACTTC. It yields the protein CASTPGAETQYF.

V gene TRBV10-3 combines with J gene TRBJ2-1; the match to TRBD2 covers 8 bases. The CDR3 totals 15 residues. Germline CDR1 ENHRY, CDR2 SYGVKD. The ends lost 4 bases at V and 5 bases at J; junction bases unmatched: 7. In nucleotides, the CDR3 is TGTGCCATCAGTGGGTTTAGCGGGGTGAACAATGAGCAGTTCTTC. Translating it yields CAISGFSGVNNEQFF.

V and J are TRBV7-6 and TRBJ2-7; D might be TRBD1 (6 bases). This CDR3 comprises 13 residues. Germline V gene sequence: CDR1 SGHVS, CDR2 FNYEAQ. V lost 3 bases and J lost 4, with 10 bases in between. CDR3 sequence (DNA): TGTGCCAGCAGCTTGGCCAGGGGTTACGAGCAGTACTTC. It encodes CASSLARGYEQYF.

This clonotype was observed a few times. This chain links TRBV19 with TRBJ2-2; 11 nucleotides align to TRBD1. With V trimmed by 1 base and J by 5 bases, 3 bases remained unmatched. The CDR3 is 16 residues long. CDR1 and CDR2 from the germline V gene are LNHDA and SQIVND (reference sequence). CDR3 nucleotides: TGTGCCAGTAGTATAGGGACAGGGGGCTGGACCGGGGAGCTGTTTTTT. Translating it yields CASSIGTGGWTGELFF.

The gene calls are TRBV30 and TRBJ2-4, with D perhaps being TRBD1 or TRBD2 (5 bases each). Germline lookup yields CDR1 GTSNPN and CDR2 SVGIG (reference sequence). The V and J ends lost 7 bases and 3 bases respectively, with 13 bases between them. The CDR3 extends over 13 amino acids. CDR3 residues: CASLGAGKNIQYF. CDR3 DNA sequence: TGTGCCTCACTCGGGGCAGGCAAAAACATTCAGTACTTC. Together with reference TRBV30 and TRBJ2-4, the CDR3 gives the full variable domain: SQTIHQWPATLVQPVGSPLSLECTVEGTSNPNLYWYRQAAGRGLQLLFYSVGIGQISSEVPQNLSASRPQDRQFILSSKKLLLSDSGFYLCASLGAGKNIQYFGAGTRLSVL.

The table lists this clonotype with a count of one. A read error is possible here, since a much larger clone lies one base away. The gene calls are TRBV6-2 or TRBV6-3 and TRBJ1-5, with D unresolved. The length of the CDR3 is 12 residues. Germline CDR1 MNHEY, CDR2 SVGEGT. CDR3 in DNA: TGTGCCAGCAGCCCGAGCAATCAGCCCCGGCATTTT. Translated, it gives CASSPSNQPRHF.

This clonotype is large in the sample. This chain links TRBV6-1 with TRBJ2-1; TRBD1 matches at 10 bases. Per the germline V gene, CDR1 is MNHNS and CDR2 is SASEGT. Unmatched junction bases numbered 7, after V lost 8 bases and J lost 0 bases. The CDR3 has 16 amino acids. The DNA of the CDR3 is TGTGCCAGCCGACAGGGGGCAGGGGGCTCCTACAATGAGCAGTTCTTC. Its translation: CASRQGAGGSYNEQFF.

The V and J genes are TRBV11-2 and TRBJ2-7; D is undetermined. The CDR3 runs to 15 residues. The V end was cut by 2 bases, the J end by 2 bases, with 13 bases between. The germline gives CDR1 SGHAT, CDR2 FQNNGV. CDR3 protein: CASSLSHETTYEQYF. In DNA, the CDR3 is TGTGCCAGCAGCTTATCACACGAAACCACCTACGAGCAGTACTTC.

The table lists this clonotype with a few counts. The chain combines TRBV2 with TRBJ2-7; D tentatively reads TRBD1 or TRBD2 (5 bases each). The CDR3 covers 16 residues. Germline CDR1 SNHLY, CDR2 FYNNEI. V lost 4 bases to trimming and J lost 2 bases, with 18 bases between them. The CDR3 bases are TGTGCCAGCAGTGTCACCGGGACCCGTACAGCCTACGAGCAGTACTTC. It translates to CASSVTGTRTAYEQYF.

V is TRBV2 and J is TRBJ2-4; 8 nucleotides match TRBD2. The germline V gene has CDR1 SNHLY and CDR2 FYNNEI. The J segment lost 11 bases and the V segment lost 6 bases, leaving 12 bases of the junction unmatched. There are 14 residues in the CDR3. The DNA for the CDR3 is TGTGCCAGCAGGAGTAGCGGGGTAATGGGGGTTCAGTACTTC. Protein product: CASRSSGVMGVQYF.

The CDR3 DNA is TGTGCCAGCAGTCCCCCGTGGGGACGCGAGCAGTACTTC. Amino acid sequence: CASSPPWGREQYF. The chain carries TRBV28 and TRBJ2-7; tentatively, D is TRBD1 or TRBD2 (5 bases each). CDR3 length: 13 amino acids. Trimming left V 5 bases short and J 6 bases short, with 14 bases between. CDR1 is MDHEN, CDR2 SYDVKM, per germline. Using reference TRBV28 and TRBJ2-7 for the parts outside the CDR3, the full variable domain is DVKVTQSSRYLVKRTGEKVFLECVQDMDHENMFWYRQDPGLGLRLIYFSYDVKMKEKGDIPEGYSVSREKKERFSLILESASTNQTSMYLCASSPPWGREQYFGPGTRLTVT.

This clonotype has only a few counts. The chain combines TRBV10-2 with TRBJ2-7; 9 positions match TRBD2. Germline CDR1 WSHSY, CDR2 SAAADI. V shed 0 bases, J shed 6 bases, and the junction held 9 bases outside the gene matches. CDR3 size: 16 residues. This chain's CDR3 is CASSESGSGSVSEQYF. Here the CDR3 DNA reads TGCGCCAGCAGTGAGTCGGGTAGCGGGAGCGTTAGCGAGCAGTACTTC.